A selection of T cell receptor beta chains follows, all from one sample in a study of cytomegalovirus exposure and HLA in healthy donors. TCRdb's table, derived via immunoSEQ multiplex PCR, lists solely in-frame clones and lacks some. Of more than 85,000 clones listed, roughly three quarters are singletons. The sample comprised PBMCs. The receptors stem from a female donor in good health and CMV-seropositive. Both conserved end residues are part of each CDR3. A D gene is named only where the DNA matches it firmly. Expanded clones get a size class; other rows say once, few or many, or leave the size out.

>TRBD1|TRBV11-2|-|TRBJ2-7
TGTGCCAGCAGCTTAGAACCCCCTGGGACAGGTTGGTCCTCCTACGAGCAGTACTTC
CASSLEPPGTGWSSYEQYF
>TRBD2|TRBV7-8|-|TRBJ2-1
TGTGCCAGCAGCCCAAACCCCTCGACTAGCGGGGGAGAGCAGTTCTTC
CASSPNPSTSGGEQFF
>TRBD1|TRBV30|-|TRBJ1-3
TGTGCCTCGGGACAGGGTTTTGGAAACACCATATATTTT
CASGQGFGNTIYF
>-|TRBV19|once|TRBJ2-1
TGTGCCAGTAGATCTACAGGGTTGCCGTTTAATGAGCAGTTCTTC
CASRSTGLPFNEQFF
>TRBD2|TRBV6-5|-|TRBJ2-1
TGTGCCAGCAGGCGGGAGGCCCTCTCCTACAATGAGCAGTTCTTC
CASRREALSYNEQFF
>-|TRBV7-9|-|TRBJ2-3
TGTGCCAGCAGCCCTTCGGACACCACTTATACAGATACGCAGTATTTT
CASSPSDTTYTDTQYF
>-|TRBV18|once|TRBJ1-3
TGTGCCAGCTCACCCAGCGGGCCCCAATACACCATATATTTT
CASSPSGPQYTIYF
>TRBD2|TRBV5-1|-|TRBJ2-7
TGCGCCAGCAGCTTAGCGGGAGTTCACGAGCAGTACTTC
CASSLAGVHEQYF
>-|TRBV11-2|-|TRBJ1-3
TGTGCCAGCAGCCAAGCCCCGGGGAGTGGAAACACCATATATTTT
CASSQAPGSGNTIYF
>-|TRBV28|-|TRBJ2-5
TGTGCCGGCAGTTCGACCCATAGAATGAAGAGGGTGTCCCAGTACTTC
CAGSSTHRMKRVSQYF
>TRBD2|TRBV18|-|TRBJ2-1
TGTGCCAGCTCACCACCCCTAGCGGGAGTTGGGAATGAGCAGTTCTTC
CASSPPLAGVGNEQFF
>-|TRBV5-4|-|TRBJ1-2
TGTGCCAGCAGCTTGTCAGGGAACTATGGCTACACCTTC
CASSLSGNYGYTF
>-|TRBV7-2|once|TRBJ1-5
TGTGCCAGCAGCTTCGACAGTAATCAGCCCCAGCATTTT
CASSFDSNQPQHF
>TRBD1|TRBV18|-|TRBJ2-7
TGTGCCAGCTCACCTGGGGGACAGGTATACGAGCAGTACTTC
CASSPGGQVYEQYF
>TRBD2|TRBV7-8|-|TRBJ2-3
TGTGCCAGCAGCTTAGAGAACCTAGCGGGGGCCTTACGGAGCACAGATACGCAGTATTTT
CASSLENLAGALRSTDTQYF
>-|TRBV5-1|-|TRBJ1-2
TGCGCCAGCAGCTCCCAGCTAGGGCAGGGCTATGGCTACACCTTC
CASSSQLGQGYGYTF
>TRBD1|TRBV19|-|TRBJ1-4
TGTGCCAGTAGTTACTCCGGGACAGGGGAAAAACTGTTTTTT
CASSYSGTGEKLFF
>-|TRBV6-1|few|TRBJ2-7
TGTGCCAGCAGTGAGTCCCAACCGAGGGTCAGCCGAGAGCAGTACTTC
CASSESQPRVSREQYF
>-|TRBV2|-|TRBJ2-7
TGTGCCAGCAGTGACCACCTGGGGGCCAACTCCTACGAGCAGTACTTC
CASSDHLGANSYEQYF
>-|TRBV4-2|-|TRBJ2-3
TGTGCCAGCAGCCAGATAGGCGGGATTAGCACAGATACGCAGTATTTT
CASSQIGGISTDTQYF
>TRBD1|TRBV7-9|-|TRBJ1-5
TGTTCCAGCAGCTTAGGGAGGGGGCAGGGTCAGCCCCAGCATTTT
CSSSLGRGQGQPQHF
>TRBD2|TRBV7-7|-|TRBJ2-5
TGTGCCAGCAGCTTCGGTCTAGCGGGGGCACAAGAGACCCAGTACTTC
CASSFGLAGAQETQYF
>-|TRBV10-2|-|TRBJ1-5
TGCGCCAGCAGTGAGTCTGGAGATAGCAATCAGCCCCAGCATTTT
CASSESGDSNQPQHF
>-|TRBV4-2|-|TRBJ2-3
TGTGCCAGCAACCCTAGTGGGGGGGCAGCAGATACGCAGTATTTT
CASNPSGGAADTQYF
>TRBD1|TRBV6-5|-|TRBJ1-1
TGTGCCAGCAGTAAGCAGGGGGCAACTTTCTTT
CASSKQGATFF
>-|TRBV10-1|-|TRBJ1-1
TGCGCCAGCAGTCAGTACATGAACACTGAAGCTTTCTTT
CASSQYMNTEAFF
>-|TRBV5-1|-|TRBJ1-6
TGCGCCAGCAGCTTAGGCGGGGGTGGGTCACCCCTCCACTTT
CASSLGGGGSPLHF
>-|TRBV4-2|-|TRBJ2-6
TGTGCCAGCAGCCAAAGGGGGGGGGCTTTCTCTGGGGCCAACGTCCTGACTTTC
CASSQRGGAFSGANVLTF
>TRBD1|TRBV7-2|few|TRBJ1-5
TGTGCCAGCAGCTTATTAGGGGGCGGACAGCCCCAGCATTTT
CASSLLGGGQPQHF
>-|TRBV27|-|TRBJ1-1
TGTGCCAGCAGTTTATGGCTAGGAAAGCCCACTGAAGCTTTCTTT
CASSLWLGKPTEAFF
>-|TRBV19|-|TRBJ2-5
TGTGCCAGTAGTATAGGGGGGATTAGCGGTGCTGGAGAGACCCAGTACTTC
CASSIGGISGAGETQYF
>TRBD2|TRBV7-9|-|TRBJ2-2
TGTGCCAGCAGCTCCCCGGAAGCGGGAGGAGACACCGGGGAGCTGTTTTTT
CASSSPEAGGDTGELFF
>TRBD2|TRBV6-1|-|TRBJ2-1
TGTGCCAGCAAGGACGGGGGGAACTACAATGAGCAGTTCTTC
CASKDGGNYNEQFF
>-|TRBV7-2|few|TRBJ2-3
TGTGCCAGCAGCTTAGCAGCACCAGATACGCAGTATTTT
CASSLAAPDTQYF
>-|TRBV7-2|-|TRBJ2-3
TGTGCCAGCAGCTTATCGAGCGGAACAGATACGCAGTATTTT
CASSLSSGTDTQYF
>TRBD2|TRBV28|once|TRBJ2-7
TGTGCCAGCAGACCACTAGCGGGAGGGCCTCGTGAGCAGTACTTC
CASRPLAGGPREQYF
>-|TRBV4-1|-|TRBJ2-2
TGCGCCAGCAGCCAAGCTGGGGGCGGGGGCGGGGAGCTGTTTTTT
CASSQAGGGGGELFF
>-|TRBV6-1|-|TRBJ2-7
TGTGCCAGCAGTGAACGAGGATCCGCTTACGAGCAGTACTTC
CASSERGSAYEQYF